The 28 T cell receptor beta chains presented below share a single source sample, sequenced in a study of response to subunit inactivated influenza vaccine. TCRdb ran MiXCR on the RT-PCR reads and lists one entry per CDR3 protein. The sample includes 540,000 or so distinct CDR3 sequences, roughly 13% of them seen just once. Sequencing used PBMCs from blood, obtained roughly 45 days after vaccination. The source of these receptors is a man aged 45 to 65 who received an inactivated influenza vaccine.

The CDR3 here is CASSQGGAGTDTQYF. The CDR3 bases are TGTGCCAGCAGTCAGGGAGGGGCCGGCACAGATACGCAGTATTTT. The chain couples TRBV3-1 to TRBJ2-3, with TRBD2 matching over 7 bases. The germline CDR1 and CDR2 sequences are LGHDT and YNNKEL (reference sequence). V dropped 6 bases and J dropped 1; count of bases not matched to a gene: 7. This CDR3 region has 15 residues.

This clonotype showed up just a few times. The chain is built from TRBV29-1 and TRBJ1-4; TRBD1 matches 7 bases. This CDR3 is 15 amino acids long. Unmatched junction bases numbered 12, after V lost 4 bases and J lost 7 bases. CDR1 SQVTM and CDR2 ANQGSEA come from the germline V gene. In DNA form, the CDR3 reads TGCAGCGTTGTAATATGGGACAGCTTTTTTGAAAAACTGTTTTTT. It specifies CSVVIWDSFFEKLFF.

V is TRBV11-2 and J is TRBJ2-1; D remains ambiguous. V lost 5 bases, J lost 0 bases, and 20 bases lay in between. CDR3 size: 18 residues. Looked up from germline, CDR1 is SGHAT and CDR2 is FQNNGV. CDR3 residues: CASSTQTGARSSYNEQFF. The CDR3 bases are TGTGCCAGCAGCACACAGACGGGTGCCCGAAGCTCCTACAATGAGCAGTTCTTC.

In its sample, this clonotype was seen a few times. The chain couples TRBV5-1 to TRBJ1-2; D is ambiguous. V was pared by 1 base and J by 4 bases, with 8 bases between. Germline lookup yields CDR1 SGHRS and CDR2 YFSETQ. The CDR3 totals 13 residues. This CDR3 reads CASSLPDFYGYTF. For the CDR3, the DNA is TGCGCCAGCAGCTTGCCAGACTTCTATGGCTACACCTTC. The entire variable domain, with the rest obtained from reference TRBV5-1 and TRBJ1-2, is as follows: KAGVTQTPRYLIKTRGQQVTLSCSPISGHRSVSWYQQTPGQGLQFLFEYFSETQRNKGNFPGRFSGRQFSNSRSEMNVSTLELGDSALYLCASSLPDFYGYTFGSGTRLTVV.

This clonotype was counted ten times or more. The rearrangement joins TRBV10-3 to TRBJ2-3, with 10 nucleotides matching TRBD2. Germline loops: CDR1 ENHRY, CDR2 SYGVKD. V dropped 6 bases and J dropped 3; count of bases not matched to a gene: 12. The length of the CDR3 is 17 residues. The CDR3 nucleotides are TGTGCCATCAGAGCCCGGGTTACTAGCGGGACAACAGATACGCAGTATTTT. Translation gives CAIRARVTSGTTDTQYF.

This clonotype was observed a handful of times. The chain couples TRBV10-3 to TRBJ2-5; TRBD2 matches at 7 bases. The CDR3 covers 14 residues. The germline gives CDR1 ENHRY, CDR2 SYGVKD. After removal of 6 bases from V and 0 bases from J, the junction contained 4 bases not matched to a gene. In DNA, the CDR3 is TGTGCCATCAGCCAAACTAGCGACCAAGAGACCCAGTACTTC. It encodes CAISQTSDQETQYF.

The sample holds a few counts of this clonotype. The chain carries TRBV7-2 and TRBJ1-1, with TRBD1 matching over 7 bases. This CDR3 spans 14 amino acids. Germline trimming cut 2 bases from V and 4 bases from J; bases unmatched to any gene: 4. Germline values: CDR1 SGHTA, CDR2 FQGNSA. CDR3 DNA sequence: TGTGCCAGCAGCTTAACAGGGGTGGGCACTGAAGCTTTCTTT. Its translation: CASSLTGVGTEAFF.

The chain couples TRBV20-1 to TRBJ1-1; 9 bases match TRBD1. CDR1 and CDR2 from the germline V gene are DFQATT and SNEGSKA (reference sequence). There are 15 residues in the CDR3. V was clipped by 8 bases and J by 4 bases; unmatched bases: 14. The CDR3 sequence: CSPPGSGQGFTEAFF. Written as DNA, the CDR3 is TGCAGTCCACCCGGTTCGGGACAGGGCTTCACTGAAGCTTTCTTT.

This clonotype was counted at least ten times. The chain is built from TRBV6-4 and TRBJ2-1; the D is unclear. V lost 3 bases to trimming and J lost 0 bases, with 9 bases between them. The germline V gene encodes CDR1 MRHNA and CDR2 SNTAGT. The CDR3 runs 15 residues. The CDR3 sequence is CASSEGGSSYNEQFF. In DNA form, the CDR3 reads TGTGCCAGCAGTGAGGGCGGTAGCTCCTACAATGAGCAGTTCTTC.

This clonotype turned up a few times. The chain uses TRBV28 and TRBJ1-4; 7 nucleotides agree with TRBD1. The CDR3 sequence is 14 residues long. Germline V gene lookup returns CDR1 MDHEN and CDR2 SYDVKM. V lost 2 bases to trimming and J lost 8 bases; unmatched junction nucleotides: 5. This chain's CDR3 is CASSLLGGREKLFF. The CDR3 DNA follows: TGTGCCAGCAGTTTACTAGGGGGCCGGGAAAAACTGTTTTTT.

This chain joins TRBV21-1 and TRBJ1-5; no DNA check was done on the table's D call, TRBD1. TRBV21-1 is a pseudogene locus. The CDR3 is made up of 14 amino acids. In DNA, the CDR3 is TGTGCCAGCAGCCCCGGACAGGAGAATCAGCCCCAGCATTTT. This sequence encodes CASSPGQENQPQHF.

The rearrangement links TRBV24-1 to TRBJ2-5; D is undetermined. With 4 bases removed from V and 3 bases from J, the gap between germline ends came to 17 bases. CDR3 length: 16 amino acids. Germline CDR1 KGHDR, CDR2 SFDVKD. The DNA of the CDR3 is TGTGCCACCAGTGACAGACTGGTTGGCGAAAAAGAGACCCAGTACTTC. It encodes CATSDRLVGEKETQYF.

This clonotype was found a few times. The CDR3 region is CASSYSLASSYNEQFF. CDR3 coding DNA: TGTGCCAGCAGTTACTCGCTAGCAAGCTCCTACAATGAGCAGTTCTTC. The chain is built from TRBV6-5 and TRBJ2-1; TRBD2 might be the D (5 bases). Trimming removed 0 bases at V and 0 bases at J, with 9 bases between. This CDR3 has 16 residues. Germline-derived CDR1 and CDR2 are MNHEY and SVGAGI.

This clonotype was counted at least ten times. V gene TRBV4-2 combines with J gene TRBJ2-3; the match to TRBD2 covers 7 bases. CDR1 and CDR2 from the germline V gene are LGHNA and YNFKEQ. After removal of 1 base from V and 2 bases from J, the junction contained 6 bases not matched to a gene. CDR3 length: 16 amino acids. The DNA of the CDR3 is TGTGCCAGCAGCCAAGGTGCCAGCGGGGACACAGATACGCAGTATTTT. Translation: CASSQGASGDTDTQYF.

The table lists this clonotype with a few counts. The genes are TRBV12-3 or TRBV12-4 and TRBJ2-3; D uncertain. This CDR3 has 13 residues. Trimming left V 2 bases short and J 2 bases short, with 5 bases between. The CDR3 DNA reads TGTGCCAGCAGTTTATGGCTCACAGATACGCAGTATTTT. Protein sequence: CASSLWLTDTQYF.

The chain recombines TRBV7-9 with TRBJ2-1, with 9 positions matching TRBD1. This CDR3 contains 16 residues. The ends lost 5 bases at V and 9 bases at J; junction bases unmatched: 14. Per germline, CDR1 SEHNR and CDR2 FQNEAQ (reference sequence). The CDR3 is CASSGPGQGLGGEQFF. The CDR3 DNA is TGTGCCAGCAGCGGACCGGGACAGGGTCTGGGGGGTGAGCAGTTCTTC.

This clonotype has more than one count but fewer than ten. The chain employs TRBV10-2 and TRBJ2-5; 13 nucleotides line up with TRBD2. The CDR3 has 16 amino acids. V lost 7 bases to trimming and J lost 4 bases; unmatched junction nucleotides: 9. Germline V lookup: CDR1 WSHSY, CDR2 SAAADI. CDR3: CASMGTSGAGGETQYF. In DNA, the CDR3 is TGCGCCAGCATGGGGACTAGCGGGGCTGGTGGAGAGACCCAGTACTTC.

This clonotype appeared a few times. The chain employs TRBV7-2 and TRBJ1-1; D perhaps matches TRBD1 (6 bases). The CDR3 is 12 amino acids. Trimming stripped 6 bases from V and 9 bases from J, with 14 bases between. CDR1 and CDR2 from the germline V gene are SGHTA and FQGNSA. The CDR3 loop is CASSIDRFQAFF. CDR3 DNA sequence: TGTGCCAGCAGTATAGACAGGTTCCAAGCTTTCTTT. Looking up the rest from reference TRBV7-2 and TRBJ1-1 gives the full variable domain: GAGVSQSPSNKVTEKGKDVELRCDPISGHTALYWYRQSLGQGLEFLIYFQGNSAPDKSGLPSDRFSAERTGGSVSTLTIQRTQQEDSAVYLCASSIDRFQAFFGQGTRLTVV.

This clonotype occurred many times. One end of the junction varies from germline; a read error may be responsible. The chain joins TRBV29-1 to TRBJ2-7, with D perhaps assigned TRBD1 or TRBD2 (5 bases each). The CDR3 is made up of 11 amino acids. Germline values: CDR1 SQVTM, CDR2 ANQGSEA. DNA of the CDR3: TGCAGCGTTGCGGACAAGACTACGGTAAACTTC. Amino acids: CSVADKTTVNF.

In this sample, this clonotype turned up many times. The rearrangement joins TRBV5-5 to TRBJ2-1, with no clear D. The length of the CDR3 is 14 residues. Trimming left V 4 bases short and J 5 bases short, with 13 bases between. The V gene's germline CDR1 is SGHKS and CDR2 YYEKEE (reference sequence). The CDR3 nucleotides read TGTGCCAGCAGCCTGGGGAATCCGGACAATGAGCAGTTCTTC. This gives the protein CASSLGNPDNEQFF.

This clonotype was detected ten times or more. The chain combines TRBV5-1 with TRBJ1-3; D gene ambiguous. Germline CDR1 SGHRS, CDR2 YFSETQ. There are 11 residues in the CDR3. V dropped 4 bases and J dropped 4 bases, with 3 bases sitting between them. CDR3 residues: CASSQGNTIYF. CDR3 bases: TGCGCCAGCAGCCAGGGAAACACCATATATTTT.

Only a few counts were recorded for this clonotype. The rearrangement uses TRBV11-2 and TRBJ2-1; D possibly corresponds to TRBD2 (6 bases). The germline V and J ends were trimmed by 1 base and 4 bases, with 11 bases remaining between them. CDR3 length equals 15 residues. The germline V gene has CDR1 SGHAT and CDR2 FQNNGV. The CDR3 sequence: CASSLAHGSYNEQFF. CDR3 DNA: TGTGCCAGCAGCTTAGCCCACGGGAGTTACAATGAGCAGTTCTTC.

This clonotype was counted only a few times. The J gene is TRBJ2-7, the V gene TRBV6-1, with 9 nucleotides matching TRBD1. Germline values: CDR1 MNHNS, CDR2 SASEGT. J gave up 4 bases and V 5 bases, and 6 bases lay outside the gene matches. This CDR3 has 14 amino acids. This CDR3 reads CASSPRTGVYEQYF. CDR3 bases: TGTGCCAGCAGTCCCCGGACAGGGGTTTACGAGCAGTACTTC.

There are a few counts of this clonotype. This chain uses TRBV6-2 or TRBV6-3 with TRBJ1-5; 9 bases map to TRBD1. Germline CDR1 reads MNHEY; CDR2 reads SVGEGT. J lost 4 bases, V lost 0 bases, and 10 bases had no gene match. The CDR3 totals 18 residues. The CDR3 sequence: CASSYSGQGKPYNQPQHF. The CDR3 DNA follows: TGTGCCAGCAGTTACTCGGGACAGGGAAAACCATATAATCAGCCCCAGCATTTT.

This clonotype was seen more than once but under ten times. V is TRBV10-3 and J is TRBJ1-6; D is unclear. Germline V lookup: CDR1 ENHRY, CDR2 SYGVKD. CDR3 size: 13 residues. V was clipped by 7 bases and J by 8 bases, with 12 bases between them. The CDR3 region is CAITPGPDSPLHF. As DNA, the CDR3 is TGTGCCATCACCCCGGGCCCGGATTCACCCCTCCACTTT.

This clonotype was detected only a few times. The chain uses TRBV7-9 and TRBJ2-3; D perhaps matches TRBD1 (5 bases). Looked up from germline, CDR1 is SEHNR and CDR2 is FQNEAQ (reference sequence). Between the trimmed V and J ends, which lost 4 bases and 0 bases, there was a span of 11 bases. The CDR3 is made up of 15 amino acids. The DNA for the CDR3 is TGTGCCAGCAGCTCTCCTAAGGGGAGCACAGATACGCAGTATTTT. This codes for CASSSPKGSTDTQYF.

The sample holds a few counts of this clonotype. This chain connects TRBV29-1 to TRBJ2-7, with D possibly TRBD1 on 6 matching bases. This CDR3 comprises 11 residues. Germline values: CDR1 SQVTM, CDR2 ANQGSEA. With 5 bases removed from V and 3 bases from J, the gap between germline ends came to 8 bases. CDR3 DNA: TGCAGCGTTTCGGACAGCTACGAGCAGTACTTC. Translating gives CSVSDSYEQYF.

The DNA of the CDR3 is TGCAGTGCTAGAGCGGGCAGGGGGTTGTATCAGCCCCAGCATTTT. Translating gives CSARAGRGLYQPQHF. V is TRBV20-1 and J is TRBJ1-5; TRBD1 matches 7 bases. V trimming: 1 base; J trimming: 5 bases; junction bases outside the gene matches: 8. The germline CDR1 and CDR2 sequences are DFQATT and SNEGSKA (reference sequence). This CDR3 is 15 amino acids long.